The sequence of this T cell receptor (beta chain) was determined in a study of T cells in Graves' hyperthyroidism and ophthalmopathy (dated by TCRdb to between 2019 and 2020). Looking at the study overall: Peripheral blood samples were taken at initial diagnosis, before any treatment was given. The study also compared thyroid tissue and blood T-cell repertoires from several Graves' hyperthyroidism patients. The roughly 90 discovery patients were divided at random into training and test sets in a 7:3 ratio. TCR V-J signatures able to tell the groups apart were searched for in a discovery cohort of 90 to 100 patients, of whom approximately 40 had Graves' ophthalmopathy and about 60 had stable Graves' hyperthyroidism. The paper describes TCR Vbeta CDR3 sequencing of about 140 peripheral blood samples, made up of under 50 ophthalmopathy patients, 70 to 75 hyperthyroidism patients and 17 progressor patients. Prospective prediction of ophthalmopathy was tested in an independent validation cohort of approximately 19 hyperthyroidism patients and around 16 patients who later progressed to ophthalmopathy. Following sampling, methimazole starting at 30 mg daily was given to hyperthyroidism patients, and high-dose intravenous methylprednisolone was given to ophthalmopathy patients.

Ophthalmopathy patients had moderately to severely active disease, with a Clinical Activity Score of 3 or more, a NOSPECS grade of 4 or more, and a disease duration of less than 3 months. Any patient with an uncontrolled infection, another autoimmune disease, pregnancy or lactation was excluded. Diagnoses relied on clinical symptoms, serum thyroxine and TRAb, thyroid ultrasound and orbital computed tomography. PBMCs were separated from approximately 10 ml of fresh peripheral blood using Ficoll-Paque density gradient centrifugation. Total RNA was extracted with Trizol reagent, and quality was checked on an Agilent 2100 Bioanalyzer. The TCR beta CDR3 regions were amplified from RNA transcripts. A first-round RT-PCR of the TCR CDR3 used the HTBI primer set with the Qiagen OneStep RT-PCR kit. Libraries were constructed in a second round of multiplex PCR, after which size selection and purification were carried out. The libraries were sequenced on an Illumina HiSeq2000 using paired-end 100 bp reads. In the source study's methods: SOAPnuke was used to process the raw data, with reads discarded if the reads contained adapters or uncalled bases, had a mean Phred below 15, or lacked an exact constant-primer or identifier match. High-quality paired reads were merged with COPE v1.2.5, and unique nucleotide sequences were defined as clonotypes. MiTCR v1.1 was used to align clonotypes to the IMGT TRBV, TRBD and TRBJ reference segments. Only V-J combinations with frequency above 0.0001, covering 99.2% of repertoires, were analysed. The TCS score was defined as F50 (clonal expansion) divided by E x V (chaos), with BLOSUM62-based TCRdist calculated between CDR3 peptides within each V-J. Welch's t-statistics and random forest reduced roughly 530 V-J features to 13, which were used in a naive Bayes classifier (R e1071). The raw public data were reprocessed by TCRdb itself: fastp quality trimming at Q25, MiXCR clonotype calling, in-frame beta chains only. Identical CDR3 protein sequences are pooled into one entry, listed with their most common genes and DNA. For this entry, the V and J calls and clone size follow TCRdb and not the study's own pipeline. The sample table lists 700,000 or so distinct CDR3 sequences, about 14% of them with a count of one. The top ten hold approximately 13% of the sample.

As concerns this clonotype: The clone's antigen remains unknown. The record has no base qualities; no much larger clone is one base away.

The V end gives up 4 bases and the J end 7 bases, leaving 7 bases in the junction not matched to a gene. The CDR3 measures 12 amino acids from cysteine to phenylalanine. The retained sequence is limited to the CDR3, 36 bases, with the frame set at the first base. CDR1 and CDR2, looked up from the germline V gene (reference sequence), are DFQATT and SNEGSKA. Results the study describes overall, beyond this receptor: In validation, the model predicted progression to ophthalmopathy with approximately 71% sensitivity and 72% to 85% specificity, a median of about 6 months before onset. Sample size was not statistically predetermined, and blinding of investigators to group allocation was not performed. A model built on a 13 V-J signature distinguished ophthalmopathy from stable hyperthyroidism, reaching roughly 88% sensitivity and about 81% specificity in cross-validation and 80%/75% in testing. Most expanded thyroid clonotypes (frequency above 0.001) were also found in blood, which suggests that blood repertoires may mirror thyroid immune responses.

This receptor was taken from a woman aged 45-59 years with Graves' ophthalmopathy. The chain links TRBV20-1 with TRBJ2-7; 7 nucleotides in the junction match TRBD1. The sample was blood. The nucleotides are TGCAGTGCTATAAAGGGGGCGAATGAGCAGTACTTC. Its product reads: CSAIKGANEQYF.